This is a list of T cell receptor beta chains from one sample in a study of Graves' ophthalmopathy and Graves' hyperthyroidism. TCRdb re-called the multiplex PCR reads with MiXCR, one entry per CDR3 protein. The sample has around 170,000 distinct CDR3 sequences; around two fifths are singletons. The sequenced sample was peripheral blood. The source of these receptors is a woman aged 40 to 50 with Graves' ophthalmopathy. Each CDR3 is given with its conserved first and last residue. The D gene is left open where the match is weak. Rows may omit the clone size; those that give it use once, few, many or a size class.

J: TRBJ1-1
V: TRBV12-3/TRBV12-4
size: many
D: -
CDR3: CASNMLGLGRNTEAFF
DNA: TGTGCCAGCAACATGTTGGGTCTTGGGAGGAACACTGAAGCTTTCTTT

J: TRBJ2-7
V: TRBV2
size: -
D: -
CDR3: CASLGWNEQYF
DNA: TGTGCCAGTTTAGGGTGGAACGAGCAGTACTTC

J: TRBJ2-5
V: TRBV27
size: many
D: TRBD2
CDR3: CASSGGTSGSGTQYF
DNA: TGTGCCAGCAGTGGAGGGACTAGCGGGTCGGGGACCCAGTACTTC

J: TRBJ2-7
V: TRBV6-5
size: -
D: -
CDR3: CASSSSQGYQQYF
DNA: TGTGCCAGCAGTTCTTCTCAGGGCTACCAGCAGTACTTC

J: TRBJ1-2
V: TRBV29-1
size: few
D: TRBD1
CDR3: CSVETGAGYTF
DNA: TGCAGCGTTGAAACAGGGGCTGGCTACACCTTC

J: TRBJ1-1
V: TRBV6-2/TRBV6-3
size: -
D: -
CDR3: CASGSGGGTEAFF
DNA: TGTGCCAGCGGTAGCGGGGGAGGCACTGAAGCTTTCTTT

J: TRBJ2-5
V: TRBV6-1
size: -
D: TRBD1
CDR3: CASSTGTGAQETQYF
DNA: TGTGCCAGCAGTACCGGGACAGGGGCCCAAGAGACCCAGTACTTC

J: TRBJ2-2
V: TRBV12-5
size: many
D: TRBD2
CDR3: CVSGLWPGREGDTGELFF
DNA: TGTGTTAGTGGTTTATGGCCCGGGCGGGAGGGCGACACCGGGGAGCTGTTTTTT

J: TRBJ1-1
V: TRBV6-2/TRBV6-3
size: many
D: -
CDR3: CASSYSIGGRGDTEAFF
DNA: TGTGCCAGCAGTTATAGTATCGGGGGGCGAGGAGACACTGAAGCTTTCTTT

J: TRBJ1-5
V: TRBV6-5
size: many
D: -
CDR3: CASSFREWSQPQHF
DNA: TGTGCCAGCAGTTTCAGGGAATGGAGTCAGCCCCAGCATTTT

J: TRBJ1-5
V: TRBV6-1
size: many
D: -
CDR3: CASSQGGSNQPQHF
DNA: TGTGCCAGCAGCCAAGGGGGTAGCAATCAGCCCCAGCATTTT

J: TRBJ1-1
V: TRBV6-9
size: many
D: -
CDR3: CASSEGEGTEAFF
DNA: TGTGCCAGCAGCGAGGGGGAAGGCACTGAAGCTTTCTTT

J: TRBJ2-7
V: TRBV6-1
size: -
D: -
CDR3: CASRLTADSHEQYF
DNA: TGTGCCAGCAGGCTAACGGCGGACAGCCACGAGCAGTACTTC

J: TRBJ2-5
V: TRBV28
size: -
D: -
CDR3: CASSPRGILETQYF
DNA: TGTGCCAGCAGTCCGAGGGGGATCCTAGAGACCCAGTACTTC

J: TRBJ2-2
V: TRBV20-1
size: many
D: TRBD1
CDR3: CSAPSRPGGNGELFF
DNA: TGCAGTGCCCCAAGCCGTCCAGGGGGCAACGGGGAGCTGTTTTTT

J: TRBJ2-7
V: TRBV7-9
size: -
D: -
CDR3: CASSSWDVSYEQYF
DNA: TGTGCCAGCAGCTCTTGGGACGTTTCCTACGAGCAGTACTTC

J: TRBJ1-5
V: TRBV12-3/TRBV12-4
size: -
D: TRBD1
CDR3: CASSLNEGQGNQPQHF
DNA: TGTGCCAGCAGTCTCAACGAGGGACAGGGCAATCAGCCCCAGCATTTT

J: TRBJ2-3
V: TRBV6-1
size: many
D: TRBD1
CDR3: CASRSGTVTDTQYF
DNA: TGTGCCAGCAGGTCCGGGACAGTCACAGATACGCAGTATTTT

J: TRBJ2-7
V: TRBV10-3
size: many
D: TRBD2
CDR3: CAISLGGKNEQYF
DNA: TGTGCCATCAGTCTCGGGGGGAAGAACGAGCAGTACTTC

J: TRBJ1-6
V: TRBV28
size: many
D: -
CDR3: CASSSGGGPPLHF
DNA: TGTGCCAGCAGTTCGGGTGGTGGTCCACCCCTCCACTTT

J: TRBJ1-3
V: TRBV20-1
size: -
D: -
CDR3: CSARRTSRSGNTIYF
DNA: TGCAGTGCCAGACGGACATCGCGCTCTGGAAACACCATATATTTT

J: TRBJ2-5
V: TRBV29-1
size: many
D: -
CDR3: CSVETGQETQYF
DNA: TGCAGCGTTGAAACAGGCCAAGAGACCCAGTACTTC

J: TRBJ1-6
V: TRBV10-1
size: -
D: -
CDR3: CASSESPMAPLHF
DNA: TGCGCCAGCAGTGAGTCTCCTATGGCACCCCTCCACTTT

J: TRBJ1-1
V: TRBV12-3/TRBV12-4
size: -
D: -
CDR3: CASSSSQGFPEAFF
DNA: TGTGCCAGCAGTTCATCCCAGGGATTCCCTGAAGCTTTCTTT

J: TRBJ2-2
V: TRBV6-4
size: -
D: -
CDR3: CASKNRPTNTGELFF
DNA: TGTGCCAGCAAAAACCGACCGACGAACACCGGGGAGCTGTTTTTT

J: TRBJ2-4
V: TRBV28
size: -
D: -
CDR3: CASSFRMGIQYF
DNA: TGTGCCAGCAGTTTCCGTATGGGCATTCAGTACTTC

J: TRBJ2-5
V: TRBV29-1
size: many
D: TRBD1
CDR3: CSVEPGQGARETQYF
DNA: TGCAGCGTCGAACCGGGACAGGGGGCTCGAGAGACCCAGTACTTC

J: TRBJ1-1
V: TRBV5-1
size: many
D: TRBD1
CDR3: CASSTRTGIGTEAFF
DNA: TGCGCCAGCAGCACGAGGACAGGGATAGGCACTGAAGCTTTCTTT

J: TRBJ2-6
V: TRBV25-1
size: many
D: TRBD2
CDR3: CASSEMGGASGANVLTF
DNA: TGTGCCAGCAGTGAAATGGGAGGGGCATCTGGGGCCAACGTCCTGACTTTC

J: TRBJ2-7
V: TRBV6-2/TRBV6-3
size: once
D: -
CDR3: CASSQSVVREQYF
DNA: TGTGCCAGCAGCCAAAGTGTGGTACGGGAGCAGTACTTC

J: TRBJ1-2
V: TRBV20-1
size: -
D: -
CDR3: CSARRQDYGYTF
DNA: TGCAGTGCTAGAAGGCAAGACTATGGCTACACCTTC

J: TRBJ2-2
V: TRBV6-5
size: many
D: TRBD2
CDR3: CASSYLAGGSPGELFF
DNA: TGTGCCAGCAGTTATCTAGCGGGAGGGTCCCCCGGGGAGCTGTTTTTT

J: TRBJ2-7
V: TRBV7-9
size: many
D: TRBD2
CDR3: CASSSTSGSWNEQYF
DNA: TGTGCCAGCAGCTCTACTAGCGGGAGCTGGAACGAGCAGTACTTC

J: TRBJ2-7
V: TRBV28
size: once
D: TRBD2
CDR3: CASSLTSGNAYEQYF
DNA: TGTGCCAGCAGTTTAACTAGCGGGAACGCCTACGAGCAGTACTTC

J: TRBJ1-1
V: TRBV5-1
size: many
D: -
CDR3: CASSLQGMNTEAFF
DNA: TGCGCCAGCAGCTTGCAGGGGATGAACACTGAAGCTTTCTTT

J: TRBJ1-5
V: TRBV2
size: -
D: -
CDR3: CASRDSLNQPQHF
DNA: TGTGCCAGCAGGGACAGCCTTAATCAGCCCCAGCATTTT

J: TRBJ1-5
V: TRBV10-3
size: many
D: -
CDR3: CAISDAAGRQPQHF
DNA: TGTGCCATCAGTGATGCGGCAGGGAGACAGCCCCAGCATTTT

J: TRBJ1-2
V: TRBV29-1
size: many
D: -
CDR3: CSVRSGGFSLVTF
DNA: TGCAGCGTGCGGTCCGGGGGGTTTTCTCTAGTCACCTTC

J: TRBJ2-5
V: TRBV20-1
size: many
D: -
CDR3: CSARDFGKTQYF
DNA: TGCAGTGCTAGGGACTTCGGAAAGACCCAGTACTTC

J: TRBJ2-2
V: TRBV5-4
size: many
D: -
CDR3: CASSLFGGVPGELFF
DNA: TGTGCCAGCAGCCTTTTTGGGGGAGTGCCCGGGGAGCTGTTTTTT

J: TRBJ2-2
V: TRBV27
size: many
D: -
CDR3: CASSFNGDTGELFF
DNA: TGTGCCAGCAGTTTTAATGGAGACACCGGGGAGCTGTTTTTT